This T cell receptor (beta chain) was identified in a study of human T cells and chemical hapten exposure. This clonotype was counted many times. TCRdb reprocessed the RACE reads with MiXCR, giving one entry per CDR3 protein. The profile shows roughly 69,000 distinct CDR3 sequences, roughly 9.6% of them singletons. As for time point: patch test 3, about 24 weeks after DPC sensitization. Treatment described: therapeutic diphenylcyclopropenone sensitization with weekly scalp DPC. The sample consisted of whole blood, taken in connection with sensitization to the hapten diphenylcyclopropenone (DPC). The origin of this receptor is a woman aged 25 to 45 with alopecia areata. Some clones in this sample may be carry-over from other donors' samples.

Here the CDR3 reads CASSYSSGHTITEAFF. CDR3 sequence (DNA): TGTGCCAGCAGTTATTCCTCGGGACACACGATCACTGAAGCTTTCTTT. This rearrangement joins TRBV6-2 or TRBV6-3 to TRBJ1-1, with D possibly TRBD1 on 6 matching bases. Trimming left V 3 bases short and J 4 bases short, with 18 bases between. This CDR3 has 16 residues. Germline lookup yields CDR1 MNHEY and CDR2 SVGEGT.